The T cell receptor beta chain under discussion was sequenced for a study of blood T cell repertoires in COVID-19. J was trimmed by 9 bases and V by 4 bases; bases with no gene match: 13. The length of the CDR3 is 15 residues. Germline V gene sequence: CDR1 MDHEN, CDR2 SYDVKM. The repertoire was sequenced with immunoSEQ multiplex PCR; TCRdb's copy has only in-frame clones and lacks some. Of hundreds of thousands of clones in the sample, about 90% were seen once. At least ten counts were recorded for this clone. Sequenced input: peripheral blood. The source of this sequence is a woman aged 65 to 85 with COVID-19, enrolled during active disease. The chain carries TRBV28 and TRBJ2-7, with TRBD1 identical over 9 bases. The CDR3: CASSSTDRGAFPQYF. The CDR3 region has the DNA TGTGCCAGCAGTTCCACCGACAGGGGGGCCTTCCCGCAGTACTTC.